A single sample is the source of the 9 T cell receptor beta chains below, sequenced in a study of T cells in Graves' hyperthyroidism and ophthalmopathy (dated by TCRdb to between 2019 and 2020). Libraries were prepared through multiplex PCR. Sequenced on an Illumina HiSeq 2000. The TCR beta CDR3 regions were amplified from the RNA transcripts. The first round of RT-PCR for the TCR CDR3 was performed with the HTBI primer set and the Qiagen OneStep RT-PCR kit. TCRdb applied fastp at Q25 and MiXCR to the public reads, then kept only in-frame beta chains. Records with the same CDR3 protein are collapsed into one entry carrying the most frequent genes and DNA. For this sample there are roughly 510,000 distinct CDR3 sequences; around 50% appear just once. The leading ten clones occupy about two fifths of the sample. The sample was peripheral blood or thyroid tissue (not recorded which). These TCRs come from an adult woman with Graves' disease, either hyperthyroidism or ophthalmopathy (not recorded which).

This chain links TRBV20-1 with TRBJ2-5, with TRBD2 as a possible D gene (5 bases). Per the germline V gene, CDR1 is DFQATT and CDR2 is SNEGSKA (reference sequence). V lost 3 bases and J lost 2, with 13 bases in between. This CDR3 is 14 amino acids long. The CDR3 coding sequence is TGCAGTGCTAGTCCACCAGCGGCACAAGAGACCCAGTACTTC. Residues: CSASPPAAQETQYF.

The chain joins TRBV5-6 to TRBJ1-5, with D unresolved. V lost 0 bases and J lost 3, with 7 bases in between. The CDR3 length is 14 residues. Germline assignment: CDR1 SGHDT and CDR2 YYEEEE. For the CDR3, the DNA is TGTGCCAGCAGCTTGGACGGAGTCAATCAGCCCCAGCATTTT. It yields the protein CASSLDGVNQPQHF.

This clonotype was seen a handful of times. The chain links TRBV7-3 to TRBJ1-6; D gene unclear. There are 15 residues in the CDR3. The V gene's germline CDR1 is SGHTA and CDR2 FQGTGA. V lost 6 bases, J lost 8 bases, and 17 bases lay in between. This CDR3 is CASSGSGSFDSPLHF. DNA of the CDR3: TGTGCCAGCAGTGGTTCGGGGAGTTTCGATTCACCCCTCCACTTT.

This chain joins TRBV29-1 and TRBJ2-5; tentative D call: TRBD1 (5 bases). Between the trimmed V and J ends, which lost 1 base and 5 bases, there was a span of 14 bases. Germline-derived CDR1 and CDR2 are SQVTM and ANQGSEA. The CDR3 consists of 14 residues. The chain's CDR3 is CSVEGTKGLETQYF. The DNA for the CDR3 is TGCAGCGTTGAAGGGACGAAGGGGCTGGAGACCCAGTACTTC. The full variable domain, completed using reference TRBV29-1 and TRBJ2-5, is SAVISQKPSRDICQRGTSLTIQCQVDSQVTMMFWYRQQPGQSLTLIATANQGSEATYESGFVIDKFPISRPNLTFSTLTVSNMSPEDSSIYLCSVEGTKGLETQYFGPGTRLLVL.

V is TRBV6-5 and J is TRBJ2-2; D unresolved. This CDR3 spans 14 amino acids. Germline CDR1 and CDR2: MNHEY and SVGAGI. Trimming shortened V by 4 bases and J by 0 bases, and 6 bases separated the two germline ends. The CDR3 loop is CASSLNPNTGELFF. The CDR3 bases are TGTGCCAGCAGTTTAAATCCGAACACCGGGGAGCTGTTTTTT.

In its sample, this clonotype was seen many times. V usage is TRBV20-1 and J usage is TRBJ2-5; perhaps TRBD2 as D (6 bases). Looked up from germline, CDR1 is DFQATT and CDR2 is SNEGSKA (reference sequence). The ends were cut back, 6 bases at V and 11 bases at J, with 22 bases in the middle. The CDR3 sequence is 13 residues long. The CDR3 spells CSAARGLHMLQYF. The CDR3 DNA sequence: TGCAGTGCCGCAAGGGGACTCCATATGTTGCAGTACTTC.

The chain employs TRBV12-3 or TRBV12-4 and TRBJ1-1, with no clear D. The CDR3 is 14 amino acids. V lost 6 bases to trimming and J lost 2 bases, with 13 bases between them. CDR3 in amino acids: CASSRPGSNTEAFF. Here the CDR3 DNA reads TGTGCCAGCAGCCGCCCGGGGTCAAACACTGAAGCTTTCTTT.

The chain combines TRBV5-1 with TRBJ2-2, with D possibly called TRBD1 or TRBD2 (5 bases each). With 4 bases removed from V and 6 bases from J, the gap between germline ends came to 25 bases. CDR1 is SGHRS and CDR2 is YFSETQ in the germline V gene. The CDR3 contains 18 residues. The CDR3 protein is CASSPSGTTTSWAGELFF. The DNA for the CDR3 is TGCGCCAGCAGCCCGTCCGGGACGACGACTTCATGGGCCGGGGAGCTGTTTTTT.

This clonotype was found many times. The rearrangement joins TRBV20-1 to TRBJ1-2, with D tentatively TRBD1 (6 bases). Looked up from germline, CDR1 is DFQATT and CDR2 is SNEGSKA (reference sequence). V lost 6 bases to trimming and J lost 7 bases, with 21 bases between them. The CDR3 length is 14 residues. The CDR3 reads CSAHEGGLAGGYTF. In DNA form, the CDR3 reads TGCAGTGCCCACGAGGGGGGATTGGCCGGTGGCTACACCTTC.